This is a list of T cell receptor beta chains from one sample in a study of T cell changes during pregnancy in multiple sclerosis. The table came from immunoSEQ multiplex PCR; TCRdb's copy has only in-frame clones and leaves some out. The sample has some 110,000 clones, under 95% seen once. The starting material was peripheral blood, obtained after pregnancy. Receptors originate from a female donor with multiple sclerosis, enrolled in a pregnancy study. The CDR3 runs from the conserved cysteine through the conserved F or W. The order of the fields is D gene, V gene, J gene, clone size, CDR3 DNA, CDR3 protein. The D gene is left open where the match is weak. For some rows the clone size is stated as once, few or many, or as a class when expanded; others skip it.

>.|TRBV2|TRBJ1-2|.
TGTGCCAGCAGTGAAGGGGAACAGGTCACCTATGGCTACACCTTC
CASSEGEQVTYGYTF
>TRBD1|TRBV7-9|TRBJ1-4|once
TGTGCCAGCGTTAACAGGGCGGGCCCTCAGGGGGCTAATGAAAAACTGTTTTTT
CASVNRAGPQGANEKLFF
>.|TRBV6-1|TRBJ1-1|.
TGTGCCAGCAGGACACAGAGTGGGCTGAACACTGAAGCTTTCTTT
CASRTQSGLNTEAFF
>TRBD2|TRBV2|TRBJ2-7|.
TGTGCCAGGGGACTAGCGGGAGGTGGCGAGCAGTACTTC
CARGLAGGGEQYF
>.|TRBV18|TRBJ1-1|.
TGTGCCAGCTCCCGACAGGACACTGAAGCTTTCTTT
CASSRQDTEAFF
>TRBD1|TRBV6-1|TRBJ1-5|.
TGTGCCACCGTCCGGACAGGGGTGAATCAGCCCCAGCATTTT
CATVRTGVNQPQHF
>.|TRBV30|TRBJ2-5|.
TGTGCCTGGAGTGGACTAGACCCAGAGACCCAGTACTTC
CAWSGLDPETQYF
>.|TRBV5-5|TRBJ2-1|.
TGTGCCAGCAGCTCCGCTAGTCATGAGCAGTTCTTC
CASSSASHEQFF
>TRBD2|TRBV18|TRBJ2-2|.
TGTGCCAGCTCACAGGGACTAGCGGGAATGAACACCGGGGAGCTGTTTTTT
CASSQGLAGMNTGELFF
>.|TRBV7-2|TRBJ2-5|.
TGTGCCAGCAGCTTGGGCTACCAAGAGACCCAGTACTTC
CASSLGYQETQYF
>.|TRBV5-4|TRBJ1-3|few
TGTGCCAGCAGCCAAAACAGGGGAAACACCATATATTTT
CASSQNRGNTIYF
>.|TRBV9|TRBJ1-3|.
TGTGCCAGCAGCGTAGGAGGGATCGGGGGGATGCCTGGAAACACCATATATTTT
CASSVGGIGGMPGNTIYF
>TRBD2|TRBV29-1|TRBJ2-1|.
TGCAGCGTTTACGGGACTAGCGGGAGCTCCTACAATGAGCAGTTCTTC
CSVYGTSGSSYNEQFF
>.|TRBV2|TRBJ2-7|.
TGTGCCATCCAGGGGAAACGCTACGAGCAGTACTTC
CAIQGKRYEQYF
>TRBD2|TRBV7-6|TRBJ2-1|few
TGTGCCAGCAGCTACTCCGGGGGGGGCCTCTACAATGAGCAGTTCTTC
CASSYSGGGLYNEQFF
>.|TRBV28|TRBJ1-2|.
TGTGCCAGCAGACCCGGTGCCCCTCTAGGCTACACCTTC
CASRPGAPLGYTF
>.|TRBV18|TRBJ2-1|.
TGTGCCAGCTCACCACTGGCCTTCCGCGGGGTCACATCGAACAATGAGCAGTTCTTC
CASSPLAFRGVTSNNEQFF
>.|TRBV19|TRBJ1-4|once
TGTGCCAGTAGTATACGCGGGGGCTCCAATGAAAAACTGTTTTTT
CASSIRGGSNEKLFF